Shown below are 17 T cell receptor beta chains from a single sample sequenced in a study of regulatory T cells in long-lasting Graves disease. Time point noted: persistent/refractory GD, antithyroid drugs over 5 years with positive TRAb. PBMCs were the source of the RNA used for TCR sequencing. Arm-PCR of CDR3 regions with iRepertoire HTBI primers generated TCR beta libraries. MiXCR was run by TCRdb on the multiplex PCR reads, yielding one entry per CDR3 protein. Among about 420,000 distinct CDR3 sequences, around 20% were seen once, and the ten largest hold over 25%. The starting material was peripheral blood mononuclear cells (PBMCs), obtained when the disease was refractory, from a patient treated with antithyroid drugs. The source of these receptors is a female donor with Graves disease.

The gene calls are TRBV3-1 and TRBJ2-7, with 11 bases matching TRBD2. Trimming cost V 4 bases and J 2 bases; bases outside gene matches: 10. In germline, CDR1 is LGHDT, CDR2 YNNKEL (reference sequence). The CDR3 length is 17 residues. The CDR3 sequence: CASSPYGTSGQPYEQYF. The CDR3 DNA reads TGTGCCAGCAGCCCCTATGGGACTAGCGGACAACCCTACGAGCAGTACTTC.

V gene TRBV28 combines with J gene TRBJ2-3, with TRBD2 as a possible D gene (6 bases). The ends were cut back, 8 bases at V and 7 bases at J, with 16 bases in the middle. The CDR3 runs 13 residues. Germline-derived CDR1 and CDR2 are MDHEN and SYDVKM. CDR3 sequence (DNA): TGTGCCAGCTCAAGGGGTAGCGGATATACGCAGTATTTT. Protein: CASSRGSGYTQYF.

The J gene is TRBJ1-1, the V gene TRBV19; TRBD1 might be the D (6 bases). V was trimmed by 5 bases and J by 0 bases, leaving 19 bases between them. This CDR3 comprises 17 residues. The germline CDR1 and CDR2 sequences are LNHDA and SQIVND (reference sequence). The CDR3: CASSDVGQWVVNTEAFF. CDR3 coding DNA: TGTGCCAGTAGTGACGTCGGACAGTGGGTGGTGAACACTGAAGCTTTCTTT.

There are many counts of this clonotype. This chain connects TRBV6-1 to TRBJ2-5; tentative D call: TRBD1 (6 bases). V lost 6 bases, J lost 5 bases, and 13 bases lay in between. This CDR3 has 13 amino acids. Germline loops: CDR1 MNHNS, CDR2 SASEGT. The CDR3 coding sequence is TGTGCCAGCAGCGCCTCAGGGGTGGAGACCCAGTACTTC. This sequence encodes CASSASGVETQYF.

This clonotype was counted many times. CDR3 residues: CASNSGPYYGYTF. CDR3 in DNA: TGTGCCAGCAACTCGGGGCCGTACTATGGCTACACCTTC. This chain links TRBV7-9 with TRBJ1-2; D might be TRBD1 (5 bases). Trimming shortened V by 7 bases and J by 3 bases, and 12 bases separated the two germline ends. Looked up from germline, CDR1 is SEHNR and CDR2 is FQNEAQ (reference sequence). This CDR3 region has 13 residues.

The chain employs TRBV3-1 and TRBJ2-7; 9 nucleotides line up with TRBD2. V was pared by 4 bases and J by 3 bases, with 7 bases of the junction left unmatched. The CDR3 totals 15 residues. Germline-derived CDR1 and CDR2 are LGHDT and YNNKEL (reference sequence). CDR3 DNA sequence: TGTGCCAGCAGCCCACAGGTTAGCGGGAGCTACGAGCAGTACTTC. Protein product: CASSPQVSGSYEQYF.

Comments on this clonotype: A much more abundant neighbour one base away suggests this may be a read error. This chain links TRBV28 with TRBJ2-7; TRBD2 aligns across 7 bases. CDR1 and CDR2 from the germline V gene are MDHEN and SYDVKM. The CDR3 contains 17 residues. The CDR3 sequence: CASRVAPVSGIFYEQHF. DNA of the CDR3: TGTGCCAGCAGAGTTGCCCCCGTGAGCGGGATCTTCTACGAGCAGCACTTC.

This clonotype was observed many times. This chain connects TRBV7-2 to TRBJ2-5; D is possibly TRBD2 (5 bases). Germline CDR1 SGHTA, CDR2 FQGNSA. The CDR3 spans 15 residues. With 3 bases removed from V and 5 bases from J, the gap between germline ends came to 16 bases. This CDR3 reads CASSLIGHPGETQYF. In DNA, the CDR3 is TGTGCCAGCAGCTTGATAGGGCACCCGGGGGAGACCCAGTACTTC.

Only a few counts were recorded for this clonotype. This chain connects TRBV7-2 to TRBJ2-7, with D unresolved. CDR3 length: 14 amino acids. Trimming removed 2 bases at V and 3 bases at J, with 11 bases between. Germline V lookup: CDR1 SGHTA, CDR2 FQGNSA. The CDR3 coding sequence is TGTGCCAGCAGCTTAAACACCGCCGTCTACGAGCAGTACTTC. Protein: CASSLNTAVYEQYF. Variable domain in full (rest from reference TRBV7-2 and TRBJ2-7): GAGVSQSPSNKVTEKGKDVELRCDPISGHTALYWYRQSLGQGLEFLIYFQGNSAPDKSGLPSDRFSAERTGGSVSTLTIQRTQQEDSAVYLCASSLNTAVYEQYFGPGTRLTVT.

This clonotype was seen at least ten times. The rearrangement uses TRBV30 and TRBJ1-2; TRBD1 matches at 7 bases. Germline trimming cut 2 bases from V and 5 bases from J; bases unmatched to any gene: 5. CDR1 is GTSNPN, CDR2 SVGIG, per germline (reference sequence). The CDR3 totals 13 residues. The CDR3 DNA sequence: TGTGCCTGGAGTCCCGGGACAGCTTATGGCTACACCTTC. It codes for CAWSPGTAYGYTF. Using reference TRBV30 and TRBJ1-2 for the parts outside the CDR3, the full variable domain is SQTIHQWPATLVQPVGSPLSLECTVEGTSNPNLYWYRQAAGRGLQLLFYSVGIGQISSEVPQNLSASRPQDRQFILSSKKLLLSDSGFYLCAWSPGTAYGYTFGSGTRLTVV.

This clonotype was recorded at least ten times. The V and J genes are TRBV2 and TRBJ2-2; D gene ambiguous. This CDR3 is built from 11 residues. Germline CDR1 SNHLY, CDR2 FYNNEI. V dropped 3 bases and J dropped 7 bases, with 3 bases sitting between them. As DNA, the CDR3 is TGTGCCAGCAGTGACCACGGGGAGCTGTTTTTT. Its translation: CASSDHGELFF.

The CDR3 region has the DNA TGCGCCAGCAGCCACTCGCTACCGGGAGGGTTTAACGGGGAGCTGTTTTTT. It is translated as CASSHSLPGGFNGELFF. J is TRBJ2-2 and V is TRBV4-1; 8 bases agree with TRBD2. The CDR3 is 17 amino acids. V trimming: 3 bases; J trimming: 7 bases; junction bases outside the gene matches: 13. Germline loops: CDR1 MGHRA, CDR2 YSYEKL.

This clonotype appeared once. The CDR3 DNA reads as TGTGCCACCGCGGACACCACGAGGAACTATGGCTACACCTTC. Protein sequence: CATADTTRNYGYTF. The genes are TRBV24-1 and TRBJ1-2, with D perhaps TRBD1 (5 bases). This CDR3 is built from 14 residues. The germline V and J ends were trimmed by 9 bases and 2 bases, with 15 bases remaining between them. Germline assignment: CDR1 KGHDR and CDR2 SFDVKD.

This clonotype came up a few times. The chain links TRBV30 to TRBJ2-7; D is undetermined. Looked up from germline, CDR1 is GTSNPN and CDR2 is SVGIG (reference sequence). The CDR3 contains 15 residues. The V end was cut by 3 bases, the J end by 3 bases, with 18 bases between. CDR3 protein: CAWRPWTDKFYEQYF. The CDR3 bases are TGTGCCTGGAGACCTTGGACGGATAAATTCTACGAGCAGTACTTC.

This clonotype occurred a few times. CDR3 DNA sequence: TGTGCCAGCCGGGGGTTCTACGAGCAGTACTTC. Translated, it gives CASRGFYEQYF. V usage is TRBV2 and J usage is TRBJ2-7; maybe TRBD2 (6 bases). In germline, CDR1 is SNHLY, CDR2 FYNNEI. The CDR3 runs 11 residues. The germline V and J ends were trimmed by 8 bases and 3 bases, with 8 bases remaining between them.

The chain has TRBV6-1 and TRBJ1-1, with a tentative D call TRBD1 (6 bases). Between the trimmed V and J ends, which lost 9 bases and 0 bases, there was a span of 17 bases. Germline loops: CDR1 MNHNS, CDR2 SASEGT. The CDR3 is 15 amino acids. CDR3 nucleotide sequence: TGTGCCAGTCAATCGGCCTGGGACATGAACACTGAAGCTTTCTTT. Protein sequence: CASQSAWDMNTEAFF.

The V and J genes are TRBV5-5 and TRBJ2-7; D may correspond to TRBD1 or TRBD2 (5 bases each). Trimming pared 1 base from V and 0 bases from J, leaving 11 bases between. Germline V gene sequence: CDR1 SGHKS, CDR2 YYEKEE (reference sequence). The CDR3 length is 15 residues. CDR3 loop: CASSLFLGTSYEQYF. The CDR3, as DNA: TGTGCCAGCAGCTTGTTTCTCGGGACCTCCTACGAGCAGTACTTC.